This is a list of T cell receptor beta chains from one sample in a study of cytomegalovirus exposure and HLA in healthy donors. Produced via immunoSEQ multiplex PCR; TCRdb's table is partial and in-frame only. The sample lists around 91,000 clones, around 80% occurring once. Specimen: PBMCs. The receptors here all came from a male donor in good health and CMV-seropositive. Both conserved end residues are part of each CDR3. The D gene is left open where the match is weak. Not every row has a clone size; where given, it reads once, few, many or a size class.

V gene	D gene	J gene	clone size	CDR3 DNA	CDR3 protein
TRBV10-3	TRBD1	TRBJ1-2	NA	TGTGCCATCAGCTCTCCGGACAGGGTAAACTATGGCTACACCTTC	CAISSPDRVNYGYTF
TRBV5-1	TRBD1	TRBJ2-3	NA	TGCGCCAGTGGGACAGGAGATACAGATACGCAGTATTTT	CASGTGDTDTQYF
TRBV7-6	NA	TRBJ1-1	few	TGTGCCAGCAGCTTAAAGGGGGGGACTGAAGCTTTCTTT	CASSLKGGTEAFF
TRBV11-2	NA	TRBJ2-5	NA	TGTGCCAGCAGCCCCTCAATAAAGCGGGTAGGGCAAGAGACCCAGTACTTC	CASSPSIKRVGQETQYF
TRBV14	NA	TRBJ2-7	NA	TGTGCCAGCAGCCAAGGTAGCCCGTACGAGCAGTACTTC	CASSQGSPYEQYF
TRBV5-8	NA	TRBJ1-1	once	TGTGCCAGCAGCCCTCGTGGGAAAGGACTTGGGGCTTTCTTT	CASSPRGKGLGAFF
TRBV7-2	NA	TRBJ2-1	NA	TGTGCCAGCAGCTTAGTCCTCGGCTCCTACAATGAGCAGTTCTTC	CASSLVLGSYNEQFF
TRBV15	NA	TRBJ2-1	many	TGTGCCACCAGCAGCCCGCCGAGCGGTTACAATGAGCAGTTCTTC	CATSSPPSGYNEQFF
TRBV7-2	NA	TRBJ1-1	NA	TGTGCCAGCATGGTCTTCCTATCCTCTTACACTGAAGCTTTCTTT	CASMVFLSSYTEAFF
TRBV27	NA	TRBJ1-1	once	TGTGCCAGCAGTTTTCATTTTTGGGGGCGAAGCACTGAAGCTTTCTTT	CASSFHFWGRSTEAFF
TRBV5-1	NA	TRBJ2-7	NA	TGCGCCAGCAGCCCCCATGGACAGCCTACCTACGAGCAGTACTTC	CASSPHGQPTYEQYF
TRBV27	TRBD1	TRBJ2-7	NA	TGTGCCAGCCAGTTGTACCCCCCTCTGACAGGGGAAAGAGTTTACGAGCAGTACTTC	CASQLYPPLTGERVYEQYF
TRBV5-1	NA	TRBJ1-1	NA	TGCGCCAGCAGCTTGACGGGGGATAACACTGAAGCTTTCTTT	CASSLTGDNTEAFF
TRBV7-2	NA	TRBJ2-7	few	TGTGCCAGCAGCTCCCCCCTACTCATCAAGCAGTACTTC	CASSSPLLIKQYF
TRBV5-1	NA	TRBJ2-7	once	TGCGCCAGCAGCTTGGCCACCAGGGCCTACGAGCAGTACTTC	CASSLATRAYEQYF
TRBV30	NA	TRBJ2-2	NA	TGTGCCTGGAGTGTGTTGCTAACCGGGGAGCTGTTTTTT	CAWSVLLTGELFF
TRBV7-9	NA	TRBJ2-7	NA	TGTGCCAGCAGCCCCCTCTCGACAGGAGCCTACGAGCAGTACTTC	CASSPLSTGAYEQYF
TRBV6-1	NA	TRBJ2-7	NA	TGTGCCAGCAGTGCCTTCGGCGGCAGCTCCTACGAGCAGTACTTC	CASSAFGGSSYEQYF
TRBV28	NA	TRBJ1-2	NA	TGTGCCAGCCGCCCCGGACAGCTCGGCCCCTATGGCTACACCTTC	CASRPGQLGPYGYTF
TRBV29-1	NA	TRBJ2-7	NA	TGCAGCGCCGTAGCGTTTTCCTACGAGCAGTACTTC	CSAVAFSYEQYF
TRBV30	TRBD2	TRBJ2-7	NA	TGTGCCTGGACGCTGGCGGGAGGACACTACGAGCAGTACTTC	CAWTLAGGHYEQYF
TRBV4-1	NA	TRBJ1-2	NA	TGCGCCAGCAGCCAAGATGCAGACAGCAAGACTAGGGGCTACACCTTC	CASSQDADSKTRGYTF
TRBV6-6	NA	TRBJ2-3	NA	TGTGCCAGCAGCCCAGGGTCCACAGATACGCAGTATTTT	CASSPGSTDTQYF
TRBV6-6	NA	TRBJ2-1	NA	TGTGCCAGCAGTTACTCGCAGACTTTCTACAATGAGCAGTTCTTC	CASSYSQTFYNEQFF
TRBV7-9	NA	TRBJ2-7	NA	TGTGCCAGCAGCTTGGGGACACCTCCCTACGAGCAGTACTTC	CASSLGTPPYEQYF
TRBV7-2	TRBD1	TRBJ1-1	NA	TGTGCCAGCAGCCCAAATCCGGGACAGGGGATTGAAGCTTTCTTT	CASSPNPGQGIEAFF
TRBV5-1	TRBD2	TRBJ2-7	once	TGCGCCAGCAGCATAAATAGCGGGCCGTCCTACGAGCAGTACTTC	CASSINSGPSYEQYF
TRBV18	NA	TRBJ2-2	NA	TGTGCCAGCTCACCACCGTCCCGGGTAGCGAACACCGGGGAGCTGTTTTTT	CASSPPSRVANTGELFF
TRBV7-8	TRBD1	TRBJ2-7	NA	TGTGCCAGCAGCTTAATACTCCCGGGACAGGGGTCCTACGAGCAGTACTTC	CASSLILPGQGSYEQYF
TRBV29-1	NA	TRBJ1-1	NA	TGCAGCGCGAATAGACAAGCTGAAGCTTTCTTT	CSANRQAEAFF
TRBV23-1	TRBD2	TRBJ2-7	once	TGCGCCAGCAGTCCTAGGACTAGCGGGCTATGCATATACTACGAGCAGTACTTC	CASSPRTSGLCIYYEQYF
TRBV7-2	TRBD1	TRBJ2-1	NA	TGTGCCAGCAGCTTCCGGGCGGGACAGGGTTTGTACAATGAGCAGTTCTTC	CASSFRAGQGLYNEQFF
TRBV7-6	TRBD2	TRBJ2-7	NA	TGTGCCAGCAGCTTAGATTACCGGGGGGGAGTCGAGCAGTACTTC	CASSLDYRGGVEQYF